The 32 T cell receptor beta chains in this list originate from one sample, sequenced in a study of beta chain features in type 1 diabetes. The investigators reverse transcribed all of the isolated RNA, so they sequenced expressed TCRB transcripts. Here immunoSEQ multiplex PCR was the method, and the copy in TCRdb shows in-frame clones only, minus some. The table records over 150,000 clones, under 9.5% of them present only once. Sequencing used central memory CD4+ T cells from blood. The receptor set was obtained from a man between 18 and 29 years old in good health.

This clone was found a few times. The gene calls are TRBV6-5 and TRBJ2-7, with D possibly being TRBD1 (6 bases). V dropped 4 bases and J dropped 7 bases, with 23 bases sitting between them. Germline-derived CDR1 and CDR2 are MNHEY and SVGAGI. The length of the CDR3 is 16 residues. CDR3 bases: TGTGCCAGCAGTTCACTATGGACAGCCGGGGTGAGGGAGCAGTACTTC. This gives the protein CASSSLWTAGVREQYF.

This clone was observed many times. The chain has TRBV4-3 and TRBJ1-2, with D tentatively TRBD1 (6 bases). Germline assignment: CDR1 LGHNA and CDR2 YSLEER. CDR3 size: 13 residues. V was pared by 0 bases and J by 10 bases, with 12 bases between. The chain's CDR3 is CASSQDLAGDYTF. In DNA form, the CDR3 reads TGCGCCAGCAGCCAAGATCTGGCAGGGGACTACACCTTC.

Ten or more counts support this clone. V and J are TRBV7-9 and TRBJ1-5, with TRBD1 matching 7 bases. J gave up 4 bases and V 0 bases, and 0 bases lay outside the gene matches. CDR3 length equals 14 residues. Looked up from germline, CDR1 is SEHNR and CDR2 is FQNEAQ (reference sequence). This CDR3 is CASSLAQGNQPQHF. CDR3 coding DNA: TGTGCCAGCAGCTTAGCACAGGGGAATCAGCCCCAGCATTTT.

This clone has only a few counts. Written as DNA, the CDR3 is TGTGCCTGGATCCCAATAAGACCACAGGGAGAGGGTTCTGGAAACACCATATATTTT. Its protein is CAWIPIRPQGEGSGNTIYF. V and J are TRBV30 and TRBJ1-3; possibly TRBD1 for D (6 bases). Germline V gene lookup returns CDR1 GTSNPN and CDR2 SVGIG (reference sequence). The V gene lost 4 bases and the J gene lost 1 base, with 26 bases spanning the gap. CDR3 size: 19 residues.

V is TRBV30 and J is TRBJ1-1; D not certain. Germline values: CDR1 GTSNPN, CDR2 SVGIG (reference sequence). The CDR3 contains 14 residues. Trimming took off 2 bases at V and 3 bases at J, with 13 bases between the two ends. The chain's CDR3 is CAWSLDGDHTEAFF. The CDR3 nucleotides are TGTGCCTGGAGTCTGGACGGGGATCACACTGAAGCTTTCTTT.

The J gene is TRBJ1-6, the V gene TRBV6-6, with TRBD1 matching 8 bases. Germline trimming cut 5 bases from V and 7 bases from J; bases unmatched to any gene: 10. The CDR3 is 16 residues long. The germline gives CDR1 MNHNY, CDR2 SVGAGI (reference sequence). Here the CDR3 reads CASSSPFAGGNSPLHF. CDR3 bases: TGTGCCAGCAGTAGCCCGTTCGCAGGGGGCAATTCACCCCTCCACTTT.

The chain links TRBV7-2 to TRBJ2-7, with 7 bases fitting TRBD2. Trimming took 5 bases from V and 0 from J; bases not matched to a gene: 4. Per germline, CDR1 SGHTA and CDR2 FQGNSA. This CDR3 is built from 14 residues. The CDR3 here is CASSPSSGSYEQYF. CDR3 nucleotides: TGTGCCAGCAGCCCCTCTAGCGGCTCCTACGAGCAGTACTTC.

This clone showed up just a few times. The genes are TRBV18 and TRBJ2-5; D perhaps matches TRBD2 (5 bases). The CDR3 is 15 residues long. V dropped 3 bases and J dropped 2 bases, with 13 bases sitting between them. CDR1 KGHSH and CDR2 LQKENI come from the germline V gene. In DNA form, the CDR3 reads TGTGCCAGCTCACCGGGGATTGGGAGACAAGAGACCCAGTACTTC. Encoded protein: CASSPGIGRQETQYF.

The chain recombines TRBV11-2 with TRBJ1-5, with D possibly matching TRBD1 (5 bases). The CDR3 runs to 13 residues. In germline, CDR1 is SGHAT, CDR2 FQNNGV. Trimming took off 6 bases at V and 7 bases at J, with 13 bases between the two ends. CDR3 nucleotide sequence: TGTGCCAGCAGTGTCAGCAGGGTCCAGCCCCAGCATTTT. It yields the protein CASSVSRVQPQHF.

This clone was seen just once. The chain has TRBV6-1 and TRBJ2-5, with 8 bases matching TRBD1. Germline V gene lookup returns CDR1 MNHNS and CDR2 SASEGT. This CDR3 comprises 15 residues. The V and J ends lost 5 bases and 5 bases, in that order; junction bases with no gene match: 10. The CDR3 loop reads CASSFGRDRPETQYF. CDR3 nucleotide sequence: TGTGCCAGCAGTTTCGGACGGGACAGGCCTGAGACCCAGTACTTC.

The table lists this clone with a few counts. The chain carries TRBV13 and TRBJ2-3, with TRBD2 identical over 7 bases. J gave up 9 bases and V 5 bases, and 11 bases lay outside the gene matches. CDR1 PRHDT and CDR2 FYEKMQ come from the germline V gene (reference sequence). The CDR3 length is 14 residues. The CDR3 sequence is CASSPLGGRVTQYF. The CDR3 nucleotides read TGTGCCAGCAGCCCGCTCGGGGGGAGAGTAACGCAGTATTTT.

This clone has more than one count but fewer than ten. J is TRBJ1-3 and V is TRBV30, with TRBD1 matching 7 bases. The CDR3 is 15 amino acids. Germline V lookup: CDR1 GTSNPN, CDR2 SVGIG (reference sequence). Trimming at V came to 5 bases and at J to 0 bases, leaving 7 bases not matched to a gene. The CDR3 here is CAWGDRQTSGNTIYF. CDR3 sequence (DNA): TGTGCCTGGGGGGACAGACAAACCTCTGGAAACACCATATATTTT. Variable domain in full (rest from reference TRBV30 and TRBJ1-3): SQTIHQWPATLVQPVGSPLSLECTVEGTSNPNLYWYRQAAGRGLQLLFYSVGIGQISSEVPQNLSASRPQDRQFILSSKKLLLSDSGFYLCAWGDRQTSGNTIYFGEGSWLTVV.

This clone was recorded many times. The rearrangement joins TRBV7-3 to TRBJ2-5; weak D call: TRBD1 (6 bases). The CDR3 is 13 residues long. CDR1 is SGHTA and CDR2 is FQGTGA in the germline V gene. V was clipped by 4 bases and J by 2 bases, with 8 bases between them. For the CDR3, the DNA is TGTGCCAGCAGCTGGGGACATCAAGAGACCCAGTACTTC. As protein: CASSWGHQETQYF.

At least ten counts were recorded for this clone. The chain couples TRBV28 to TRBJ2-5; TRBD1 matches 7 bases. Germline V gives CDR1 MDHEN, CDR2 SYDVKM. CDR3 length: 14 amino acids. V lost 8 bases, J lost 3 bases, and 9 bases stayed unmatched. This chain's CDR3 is CASWDSGGEETQYF. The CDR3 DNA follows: TGTGCCAGCTGGGACAGTGGGGGAGAAGAGACCCAGTACTTC.

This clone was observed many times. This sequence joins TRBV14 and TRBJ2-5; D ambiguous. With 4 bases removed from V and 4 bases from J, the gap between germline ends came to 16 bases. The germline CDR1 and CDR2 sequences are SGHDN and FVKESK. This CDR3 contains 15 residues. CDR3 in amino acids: CASSLNLGGGETQYF. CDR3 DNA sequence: TGTGCCAGCAGCCTGAACCTAGGCGGCGGAGAGACCCAGTACTTC.

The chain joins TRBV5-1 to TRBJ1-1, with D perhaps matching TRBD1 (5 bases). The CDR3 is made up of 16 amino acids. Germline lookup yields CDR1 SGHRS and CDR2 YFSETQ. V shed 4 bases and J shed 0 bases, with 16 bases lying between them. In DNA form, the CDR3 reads TGCGCCAGCAGCCCGAAGGGTCGCAGGGTGAACACTGAAGCTTTCTTT. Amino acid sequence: CASSPKGRRVNTEAFF. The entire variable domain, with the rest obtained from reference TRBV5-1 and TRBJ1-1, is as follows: KAGVTQTPRYLIKTRGQQVTLSCSPISGHRSVSWYQQTPGQGLQFLFEYFSETQRNKGNFPGRFSGRQFSNSRSEMNVSTLELGDSALYLCASSPKGRRVNTEAFFGQGTRLTVV.

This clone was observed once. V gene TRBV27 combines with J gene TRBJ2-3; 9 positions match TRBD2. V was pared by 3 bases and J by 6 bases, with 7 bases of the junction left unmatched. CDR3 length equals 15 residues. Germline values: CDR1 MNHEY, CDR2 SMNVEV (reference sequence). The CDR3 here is CASSFMTSGSDTQYF. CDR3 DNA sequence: TGTGCCAGCAGTTTCATGACTAGCGGCTCGGATACGCAGTATTTT.

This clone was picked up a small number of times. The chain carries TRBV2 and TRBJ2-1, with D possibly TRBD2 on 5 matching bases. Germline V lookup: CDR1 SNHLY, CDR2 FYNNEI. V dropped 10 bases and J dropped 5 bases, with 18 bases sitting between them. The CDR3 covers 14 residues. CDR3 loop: CATVSSRLNNEQFF. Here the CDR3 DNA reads TGTGCCACCGTCTCTAGCCGACTCAACAATGAGCAGTTCTTC.

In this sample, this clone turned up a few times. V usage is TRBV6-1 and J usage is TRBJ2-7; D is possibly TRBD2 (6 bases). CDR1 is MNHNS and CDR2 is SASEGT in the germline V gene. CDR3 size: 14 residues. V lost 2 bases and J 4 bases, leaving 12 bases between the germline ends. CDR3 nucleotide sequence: TGTGCCAGCAGTGAAAACCGGGGGAGGTACGAGCAGTACTTC. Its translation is CASSENRGRYEQYF.

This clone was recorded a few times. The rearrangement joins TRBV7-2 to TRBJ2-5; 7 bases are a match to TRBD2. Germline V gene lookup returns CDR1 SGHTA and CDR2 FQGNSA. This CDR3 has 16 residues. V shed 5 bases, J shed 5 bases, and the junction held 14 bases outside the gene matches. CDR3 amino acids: CASSPLPSGTQETQYF. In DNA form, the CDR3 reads TGTGCCAGCAGCCCACTCCCTAGCGGCACTCAGGAGACCCAGTACTTC.

CDR3 DNA sequence: TGTGCCAGCAGGTGGGGACAGGGAAACACTGAAGCTTTCTTT. Translated, it gives CASRWGQGNTEAFF. The chain couples TRBV27 to TRBJ1-1; the match to TRBD1 covers 9 bases. The CDR3 is 14 amino acids. Germline V lookup: CDR1 MNHEY, CDR2 SMNVEV (reference sequence). V lost 6 bases to trimming and J lost 2 bases; unmatched junction nucleotides: 4.

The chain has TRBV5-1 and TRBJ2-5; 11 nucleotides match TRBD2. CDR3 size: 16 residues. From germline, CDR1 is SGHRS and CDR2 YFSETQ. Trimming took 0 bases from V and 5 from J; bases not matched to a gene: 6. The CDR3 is CASSLGASGRRETQYF. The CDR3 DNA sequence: TGCGCCAGCAGCTTGGGTGCTAGCGGGAGGAGGGAGACCCAGTACTTC.

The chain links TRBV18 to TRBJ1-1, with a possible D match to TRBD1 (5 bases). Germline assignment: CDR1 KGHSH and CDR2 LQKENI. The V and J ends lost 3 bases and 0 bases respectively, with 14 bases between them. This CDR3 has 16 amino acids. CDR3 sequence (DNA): TGTGCCAGCTCACCTCAACAGGACTACATGAACACTGAAGCTTTCTTT. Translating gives CASSPQQDYMNTEAFF.

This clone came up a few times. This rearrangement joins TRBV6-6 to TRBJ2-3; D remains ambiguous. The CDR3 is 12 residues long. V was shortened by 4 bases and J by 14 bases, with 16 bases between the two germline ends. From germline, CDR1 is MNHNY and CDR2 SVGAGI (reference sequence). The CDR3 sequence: CASSSTTDLAYF. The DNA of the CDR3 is TGTGCCAGCAGTTCGACGACCGACTTGGCGTATTTT.

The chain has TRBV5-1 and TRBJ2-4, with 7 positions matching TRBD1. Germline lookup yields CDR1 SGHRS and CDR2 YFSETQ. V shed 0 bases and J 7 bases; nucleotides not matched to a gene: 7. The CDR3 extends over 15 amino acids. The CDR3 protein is CASSLEGAPDNIQYF. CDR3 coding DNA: TGCGCCAGCAGCTTGGAGGGGGCTCCGGATAACATTCAGTACTTC.

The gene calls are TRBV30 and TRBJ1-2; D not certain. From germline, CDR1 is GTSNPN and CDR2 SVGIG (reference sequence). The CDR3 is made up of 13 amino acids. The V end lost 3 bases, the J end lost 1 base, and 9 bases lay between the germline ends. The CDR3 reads CAWRRDINYGYTF. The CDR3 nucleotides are TGTGCCTGGAGGAGAGACATTAACTATGGCTACACCTTC.

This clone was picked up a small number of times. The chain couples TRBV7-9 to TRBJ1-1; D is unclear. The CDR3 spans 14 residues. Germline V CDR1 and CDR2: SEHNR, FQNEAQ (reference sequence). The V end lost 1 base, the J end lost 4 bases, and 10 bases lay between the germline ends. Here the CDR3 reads CASSLGGRVTEAFF. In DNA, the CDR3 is TGTGCCAGCAGCTTAGGAGGGAGGGTCACTGAAGCTTTCTTT.

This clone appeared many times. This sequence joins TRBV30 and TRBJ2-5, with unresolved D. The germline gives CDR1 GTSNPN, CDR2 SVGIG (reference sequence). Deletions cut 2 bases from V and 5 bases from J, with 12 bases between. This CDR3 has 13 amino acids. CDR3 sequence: CAWSTSFEETQYF. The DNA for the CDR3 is TGTGCCTGGAGTACTTCCTTTGAGGAGACCCAGTACTTC.

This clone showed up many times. CDR3 sequence reads: CASSQQETQYF. In DNA, the CDR3 is TGCGCCAGCAGCCAACAAGAGACCCAGTACTTC. This chain links TRBV5-1 with TRBJ2-5; D is unresolved. The CDR3 loop spans 11 amino acids. The V and J ends lost 4 bases and 2 bases respectively, with 3 bases between them. CDR1 and CDR2 (germline): SGHRS, YFSETQ.

CDR3 loop: CASTTEGETNTEAFF. DNA of the CDR3: TGCGCCAGCACCACAGAGGGGGAAACAAACACTGAAGCTTTCTTT. The chain combines TRBV5-1 with TRBJ1-1, with D possibly matching TRBD1 (6 bases). Germline CDR1 reads SGHRS; CDR2 reads YFSETQ. The CDR3 covers 15 residues. Trimming cost V 6 bases and J 2 bases, with 17 bases left between them.

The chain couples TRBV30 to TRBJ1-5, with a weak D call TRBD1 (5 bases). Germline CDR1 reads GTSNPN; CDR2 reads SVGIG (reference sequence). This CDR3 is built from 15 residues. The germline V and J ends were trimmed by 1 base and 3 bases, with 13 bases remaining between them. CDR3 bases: TGTGCCTGGAGTGATAAGGGGTTGAACAATCAGCCCCAGCATTTT. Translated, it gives CAWSDKGLNNQPQHF.

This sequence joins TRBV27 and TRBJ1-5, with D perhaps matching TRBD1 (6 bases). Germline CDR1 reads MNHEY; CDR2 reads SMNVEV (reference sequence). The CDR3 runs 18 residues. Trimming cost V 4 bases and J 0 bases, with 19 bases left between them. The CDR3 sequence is CASSSLHWDKVSNQPQHF. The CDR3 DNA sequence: TGTGCCAGCAGTTCCCTCCACTGGGACAAAGTTAGCAATCAGCCCCAGCATTTT.